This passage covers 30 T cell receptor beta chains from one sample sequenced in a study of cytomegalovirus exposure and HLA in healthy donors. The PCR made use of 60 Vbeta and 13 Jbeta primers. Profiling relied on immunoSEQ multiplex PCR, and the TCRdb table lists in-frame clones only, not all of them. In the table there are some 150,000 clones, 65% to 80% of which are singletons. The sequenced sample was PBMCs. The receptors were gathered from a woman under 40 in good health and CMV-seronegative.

Here the CDR3 reads CASSRERDTISYEQYF. CDR3 nucleotides: TGCGCCAGCAGCCGAGAACGGGACACGATTTCCTACGAGCAGTACTTC. V gene TRBV4-3 combines with J gene TRBJ2-7; possible D gene TRBD1, 6 bases. V lost 4 bases, J lost 1 base, and 17 bases lay in between. Germline-derived CDR1 and CDR2 are LGHNA and YSLEER. CDR3 length: 16 amino acids.

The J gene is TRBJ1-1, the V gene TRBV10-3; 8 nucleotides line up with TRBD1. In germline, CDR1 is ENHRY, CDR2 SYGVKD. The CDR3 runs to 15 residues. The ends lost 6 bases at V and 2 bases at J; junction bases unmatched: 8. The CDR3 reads CAIRGIGQGNTEAFF. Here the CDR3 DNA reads TGTGCCATCAGGGGAATCGGACAGGGTAACACTGAAGCTTTCTTT.

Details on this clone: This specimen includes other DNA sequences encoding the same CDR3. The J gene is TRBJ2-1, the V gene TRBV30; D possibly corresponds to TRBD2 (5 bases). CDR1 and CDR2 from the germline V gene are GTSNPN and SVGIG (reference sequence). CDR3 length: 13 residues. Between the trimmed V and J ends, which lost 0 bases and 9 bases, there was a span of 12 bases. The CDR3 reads CAWSVRGSGEQFF. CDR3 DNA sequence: TGTGCCTGGAGTGTACGCGGGTCGGGTGAGCAGTTCTTC.

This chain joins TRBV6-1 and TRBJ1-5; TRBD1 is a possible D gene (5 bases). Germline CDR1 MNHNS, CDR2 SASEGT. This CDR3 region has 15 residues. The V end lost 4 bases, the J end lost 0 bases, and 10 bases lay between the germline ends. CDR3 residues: CASSGQFNSNQPQHF. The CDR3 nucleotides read TGTGCCAGCAGTGGACAGTTCAATAGCAATCAGCCCCAGCATTTT.

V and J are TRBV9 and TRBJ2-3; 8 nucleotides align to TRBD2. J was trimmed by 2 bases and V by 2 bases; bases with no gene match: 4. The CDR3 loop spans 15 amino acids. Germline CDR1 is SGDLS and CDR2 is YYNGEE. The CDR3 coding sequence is TGTGCCAGCAGCGTCGGGACTAGTCTCACAGATACGCAGTATTTT. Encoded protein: CASSVGTSLTDTQYF.

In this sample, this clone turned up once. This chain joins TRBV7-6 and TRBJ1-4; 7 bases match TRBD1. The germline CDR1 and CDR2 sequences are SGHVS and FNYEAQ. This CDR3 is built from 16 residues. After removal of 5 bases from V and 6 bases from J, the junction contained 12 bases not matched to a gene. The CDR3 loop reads CASSLSGNRGDEKLFF. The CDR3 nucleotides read TGTGCCAGCAGCCTTTCGGGGAACAGGGGCGATGAAAAACTGTTTTTT.

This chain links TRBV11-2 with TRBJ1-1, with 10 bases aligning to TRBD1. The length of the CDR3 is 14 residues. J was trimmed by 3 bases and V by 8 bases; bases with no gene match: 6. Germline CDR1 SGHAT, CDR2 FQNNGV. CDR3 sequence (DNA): TGTGCCAGCGCAAAGGGACAGGGGTACACTGAAGCTTTCTTT. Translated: CASAKGQGYTEAFF.

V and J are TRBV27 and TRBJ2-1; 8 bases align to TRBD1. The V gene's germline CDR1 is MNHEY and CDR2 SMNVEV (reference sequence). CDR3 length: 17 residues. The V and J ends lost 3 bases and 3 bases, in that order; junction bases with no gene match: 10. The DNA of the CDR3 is TGTGCCAGCAGTTTCTCCGACAGGGGCCCGCACTACAATGAGCAGTTCTTC. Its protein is CASSFSDRGPHYNEQFF.

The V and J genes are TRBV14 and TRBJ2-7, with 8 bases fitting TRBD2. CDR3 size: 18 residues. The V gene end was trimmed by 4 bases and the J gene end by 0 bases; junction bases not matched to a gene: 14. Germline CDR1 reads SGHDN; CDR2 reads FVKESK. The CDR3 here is CASSPQKGASGFSYEQYF. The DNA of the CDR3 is TGTGCCAGCAGCCCACAGAAGGGTGCTAGCGGGTTCTCCTACGAGCAGTACTTC.

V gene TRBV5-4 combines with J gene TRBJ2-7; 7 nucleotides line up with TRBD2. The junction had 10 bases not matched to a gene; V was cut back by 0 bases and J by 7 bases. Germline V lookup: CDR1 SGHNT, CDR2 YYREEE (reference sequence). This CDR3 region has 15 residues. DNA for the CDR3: TGTGCCAGCAGCTTGGGTGGCGGGAGCACGGAAGAGCAGTACTTC. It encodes CASSLGGGSTEEQYF.

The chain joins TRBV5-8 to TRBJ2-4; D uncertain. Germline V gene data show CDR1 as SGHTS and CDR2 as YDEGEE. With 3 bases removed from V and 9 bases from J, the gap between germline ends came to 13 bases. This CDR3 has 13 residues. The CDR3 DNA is TGTGCCAGCAGCTACGATACCGGTCGCATTCAGTACTTC. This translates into CASSYDTGRIQYF. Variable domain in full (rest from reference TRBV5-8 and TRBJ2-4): EAGVTQSPTHLIKTRGQQATLRCSPISGHTSVYWYQQALGLGLQFLLWYDEGEERNRGNFPPRFSGRQFPNYSSELNVNALELEDSALYLCASSYDTGRIQYFGAGTRLSVL.

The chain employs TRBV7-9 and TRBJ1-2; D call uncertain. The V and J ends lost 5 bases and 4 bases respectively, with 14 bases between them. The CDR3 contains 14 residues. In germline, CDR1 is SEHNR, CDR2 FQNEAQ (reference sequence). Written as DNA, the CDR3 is TGTGCCAGCAGCCCCCCGGGTCGCGTCTATGGCTACACCTTC. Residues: CASSPPGRVYGYTF. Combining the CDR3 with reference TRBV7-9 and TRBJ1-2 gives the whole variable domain DTGVSQNPRHKITKRGQNVTFRCDPISEHNRLYWYRQTLGQGPEFLTYFQNEAQLEKSRLLSDRFSAERPKGSFSTLEIQRTEQGDSAMYLCASSPPGRVYGYTFGSGTRLTVV.

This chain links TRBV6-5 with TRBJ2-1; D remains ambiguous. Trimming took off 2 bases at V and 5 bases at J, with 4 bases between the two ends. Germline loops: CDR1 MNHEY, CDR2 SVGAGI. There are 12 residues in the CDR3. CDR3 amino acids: CASSYRDNEQFF. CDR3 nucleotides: TGTGCCAGCAGTTACCGTGACAATGAGCAGTTCTTC.

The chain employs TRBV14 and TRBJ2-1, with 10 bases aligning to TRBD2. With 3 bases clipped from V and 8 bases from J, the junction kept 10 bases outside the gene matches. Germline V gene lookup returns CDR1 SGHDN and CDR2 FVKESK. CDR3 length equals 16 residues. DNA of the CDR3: TGTGCCAGCAGCCACCCTACTAGCGGGAATTTCGATGAGCAGTTCTTC. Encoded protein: CASSHPTSGNFDEQFF. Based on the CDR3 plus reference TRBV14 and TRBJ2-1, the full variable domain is EAGVTQFPSHSVIEKGQTVTLRCDPISGHDNLYWYRRVMGKEIKFLLHFVKESKQDESGMPNNRFLAERTGGTYSTLKVQPAELEDSGVYFCASSHPTSGNFDEQFFGPGTRLTVL.

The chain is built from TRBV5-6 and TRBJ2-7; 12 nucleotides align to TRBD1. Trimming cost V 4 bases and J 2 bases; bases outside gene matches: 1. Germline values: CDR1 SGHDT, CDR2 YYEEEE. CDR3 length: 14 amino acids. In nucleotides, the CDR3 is TGTGCCAGCAGCGGGGACAGGGGGCCCTACGAGCAGTACTTC. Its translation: CASSGDRGPYEQYF.

The CDR3 sequence: CAWGPLTVGTDTQYF. The CDR3 bases are TGTGCCTGGGGTCCACTCACGGTGGGCACAGATACGCAGTATTTT. V is TRBV30 and J is TRBJ2-3; no definite D call. Germline V lookup: CDR1 GTSNPN, CDR2 SVGIG (reference sequence). V was pared by 5 bases and J by 1 base, with 16 bases between. CDR3 length equals 15 residues.

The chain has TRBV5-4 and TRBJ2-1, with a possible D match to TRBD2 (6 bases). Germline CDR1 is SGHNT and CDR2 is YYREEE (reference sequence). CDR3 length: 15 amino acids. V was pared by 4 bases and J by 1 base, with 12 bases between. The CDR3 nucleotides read TGTGCCAGCAGCCGGGGGAGCGAGTCCTACAATGAGCAGTTCTTC. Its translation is CASSRGSESYNEQFF. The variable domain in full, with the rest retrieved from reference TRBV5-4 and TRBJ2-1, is ETGVTQSPTHLIKTRGQQVTLRCSSQSGHNTVSWYQQALGQGPQFIFQYYREEENGRGNFPPRFSGLQFPNYSSELNVNALELDDSALYLCASSRGSESYNEQFFGPGTRLTVL.

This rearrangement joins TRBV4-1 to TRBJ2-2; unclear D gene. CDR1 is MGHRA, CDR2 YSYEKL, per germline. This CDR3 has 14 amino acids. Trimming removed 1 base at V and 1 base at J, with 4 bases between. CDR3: CASSQGLNTGELFF. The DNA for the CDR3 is TGCGCCAGCAGCCAAGGACTGAACACCGGGGAGCTGTTTTTT.

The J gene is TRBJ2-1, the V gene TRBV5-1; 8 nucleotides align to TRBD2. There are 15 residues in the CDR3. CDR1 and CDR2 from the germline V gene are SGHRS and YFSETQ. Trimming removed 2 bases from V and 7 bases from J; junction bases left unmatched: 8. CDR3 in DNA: TGCGCCAGCAGCTTTAGCGGGATAATAGGAAATGAGCAGTTCTTC. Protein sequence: CASSFSGIIGNEQFF. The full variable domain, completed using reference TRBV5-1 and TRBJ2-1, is KAGVTQTPRYLIKTRGQQVTLSCSPISGHRSVSWYQQTPGQGLQFLFEYFSETQRNKGNFPGRFSGRQFSNSRSEMNVSTLELGDSALYLCASSFSGIIGNEQFFGPGTRLTVL.

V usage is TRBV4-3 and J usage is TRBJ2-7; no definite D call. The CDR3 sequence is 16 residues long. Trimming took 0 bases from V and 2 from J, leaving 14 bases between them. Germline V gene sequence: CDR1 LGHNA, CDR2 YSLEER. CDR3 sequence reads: CASSQDMEMRPYEQYF. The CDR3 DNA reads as TGCGCCAGCAGCCAAGATATGGAAATGAGGCCCTACGAGCAGTACTTC.

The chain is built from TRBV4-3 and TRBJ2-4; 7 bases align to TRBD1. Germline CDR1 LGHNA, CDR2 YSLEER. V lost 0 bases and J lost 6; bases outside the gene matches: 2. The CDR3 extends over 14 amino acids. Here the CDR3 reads CASSQEPGGNIQYF. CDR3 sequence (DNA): TGCGCCAGCAGCCAAGAACCAGGGGGAAACATTCAGTACTTC.

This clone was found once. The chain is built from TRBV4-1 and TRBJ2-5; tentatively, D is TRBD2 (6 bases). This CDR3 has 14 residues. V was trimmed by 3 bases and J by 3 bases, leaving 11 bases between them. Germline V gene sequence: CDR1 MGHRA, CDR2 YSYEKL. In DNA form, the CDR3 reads TGCGCCAGCAGCCACATCGGGAGCGAAGAGACCCAGTACTTC. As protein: CASSHIGSEETQYF.

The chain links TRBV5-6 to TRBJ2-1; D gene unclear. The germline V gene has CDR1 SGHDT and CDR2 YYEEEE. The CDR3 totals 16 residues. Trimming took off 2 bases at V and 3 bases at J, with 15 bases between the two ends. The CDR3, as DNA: TGTGCCAGCAGCTTTATGGTGCGGCCCCGCTACAATGAGCAGTTCTTC. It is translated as CASSFMVRPRYNEQFF.

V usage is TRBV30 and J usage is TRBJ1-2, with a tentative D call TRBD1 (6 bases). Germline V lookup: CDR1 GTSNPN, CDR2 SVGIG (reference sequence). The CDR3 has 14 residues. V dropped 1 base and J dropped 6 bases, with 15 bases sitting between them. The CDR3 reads CAWSGTSQGNGYTF. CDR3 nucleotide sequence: TGTGCCTGGAGTGGGACTTCCCAGGGGAATGGCTACACCTTC.

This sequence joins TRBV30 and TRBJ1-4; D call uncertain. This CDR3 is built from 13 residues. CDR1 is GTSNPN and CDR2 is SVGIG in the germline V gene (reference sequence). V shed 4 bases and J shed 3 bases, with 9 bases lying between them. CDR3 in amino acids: CAWTPGSNEKLFF. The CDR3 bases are TGTGCCTGGACCCCCGGTTCTAATGAAAAACTGTTTTTT.

DNA for the CDR3: TGTGCCAGCAGTTACTCAGGACAGGGTTTGAACACTGAAGCTTTCTTT. It specifies CASSYSGQGLNTEAFF. This chain links TRBV6-5 with TRBJ1-1; TRBD1 matches 8 bases. The CDR3 is 16 amino acids. Losses at the gene ends were 0 bases for V and 0 bases for J; bases not matched to a gene: 3. Germline-derived CDR1 and CDR2 are MNHEY and SVGAGI.

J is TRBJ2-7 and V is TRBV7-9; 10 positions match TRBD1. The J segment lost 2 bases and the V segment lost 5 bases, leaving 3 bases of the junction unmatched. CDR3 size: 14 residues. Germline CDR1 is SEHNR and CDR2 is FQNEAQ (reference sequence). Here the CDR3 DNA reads TGTGCCAGCAGCCCCGGACAGGGGGCCTACGAGCAGTACTTC. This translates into CASSPGQGAYEQYF.

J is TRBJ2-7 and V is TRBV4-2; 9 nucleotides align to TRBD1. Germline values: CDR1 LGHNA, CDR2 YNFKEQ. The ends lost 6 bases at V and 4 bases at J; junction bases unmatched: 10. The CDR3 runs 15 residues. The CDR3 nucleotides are TGTGCCAGCAGTCCAACGGGACAGGGTGGGTACGAGCAGTACTTC. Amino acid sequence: CASSPTGQGGYEQYF.

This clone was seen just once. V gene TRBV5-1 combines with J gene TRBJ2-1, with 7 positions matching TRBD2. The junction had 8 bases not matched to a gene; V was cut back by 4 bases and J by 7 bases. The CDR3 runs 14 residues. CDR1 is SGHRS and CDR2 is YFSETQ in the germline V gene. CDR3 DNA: TGCGCCAGCAGCCTCCGACTAGCAGGGAATGAGCAGTTCTTC. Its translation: CASSLRLAGNEQFF.

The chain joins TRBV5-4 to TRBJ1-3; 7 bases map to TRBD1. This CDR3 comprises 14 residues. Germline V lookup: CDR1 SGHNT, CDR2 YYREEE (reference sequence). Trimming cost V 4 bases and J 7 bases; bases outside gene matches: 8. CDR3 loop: CASSATGVTNTIYF. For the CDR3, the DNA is TGTGCCAGCAGCGCTACAGGGGTAACGAACACCATATATTTT.